The clone carrying this T cell receptor beta chain was seen more than once but under ten times. Time point defined: newly diagnosed GD, antithyroid drugs for less than 3 months. PBMC-derived RNA was used for the TCR library. This sample was included in a study of regulatory T cells in long-lasting Graves disease. The CDR3 is made up of 16 amino acids. Trimming at V came to 0 bases and at J to 5 bases, leaving 9 bases not matched to a gene. Germline CDR1 SGHDT, CDR2 YYEEEE. The authors built TCR beta libraries using iRepertoire HTBI primers and Arm-PCR of CDR3 regions. TCRdb used MiXCR to reprocess the multiplex PCR reads, holding one entry per CDR3 protein. There are around 470,000 distinct CDR3 sequences in the sample; less than 15% occur only once, and 17% lies in the top ten. The data were also submitted as part of a second study, on T cells in Graves' hyperthyroidism and ophthalmopathy. That paper states: Each diagnosis drew on symptoms, thyroxine, TRAb, thyroid ultrasound and orbital computed tomography findings.

The TCR sequence derives from a woman in her forties or fifties with Graves disease. The input for sequencing was peripheral blood mononuclear cells (PBMCs), taken at new diagnosis, from a patient treated with antithyroid drugs. J is TRBJ2-7 and V is TRBV5-6, with 9 bases aligning to TRBD1. The CDR3 protein is CASSLDIGTGSHEQYF. CDR3 nucleotides: TGTGCCAGCAGCTTGGACATCGGGACAGGGTCCCACGAGCAGTACTTC.